Below, 25 T cell receptor beta chains from the same sample are listed, as sequenced in a study of blood T cell repertoires in COVID-19. Profiling relied on immunoSEQ multiplex PCR, and the TCRdb table lists in-frame clones only, not all of them. Of approximately 180,000 clones in the sample, approximately 80% were seen once. The sequencing input was peripheral blood. The source is a woman aged 80 or older with COVID-19, enrolled during active disease.

This clone was observed a single time. The chain uses TRBV7-2 and TRBJ2-5, with 10 bases lining up with TRBD2. The V segment lost 3 bases and the J segment 2 bases; nucleotides outside the gene matches: 3. Per the germline V gene, CDR1 is SGHTA and CDR2 is FQGNSA. This CDR3 spans 15 amino acids. CDR3 in amino acids: CASSFQRGGQETQYF. CDR3 coding DNA: TGTGCCAGCAGCTTCCAGCGGGGGGGACAAGAGACCCAGTACTTC.

The CDR3 spells CATRETRLGTDTQYF. CDR3 nucleotides: TGTGCCACCCGGGAGACCAGGCTGGGCACAGATACGCAGTATTTT. The rearrangement uses TRBV24-1 and TRBJ2-3, with D perhaps matching TRBD2 (6 bases). Trimming removed 9 bases at V and 1 base at J, with 16 bases between. The length of the CDR3 is 15 residues. The germline gives CDR1 KGHDR, CDR2 SFDVKD.

CDR3 DNA: TGTGCCAGCAGCCAAGAGGGACTAGCGGGTTACAATGAGCAGTTCTTC. This encodes CASSQEGLAGYNEQFF. The V gene is TRBV4-2, the J gene TRBJ2-1, with TRBD2 matching 12 bases. J lost 4 bases, V lost 0 bases, and 1 base had no gene match. Germline lookup yields CDR1 LGHNA and CDR2 YNFKEQ. The CDR3 has 16 residues.

The rearrangement uses TRBV7-8 and TRBJ2-1; 11 bases line up with TRBD2. CDR1 is SGHVS and CDR2 is FQNEAQ in the germline V gene. V lost 3 bases to trimming and J lost 7 bases; unmatched junction nucleotides: 11. The CDR3 extends over 17 amino acids. CDR3 DNA: TGTGCCAGCAGCTTCGGTTTAGCGGGGGGGCCATGGAATGAGCAGTTCTTC. Translation gives CASSFGLAGGPWNEQFF.

V and J are TRBV9 and TRBJ1-1; 10 bases agree with TRBD1. This CDR3 has 16 amino acids. In germline, CDR1 is SGDLS, CDR2 YYNGEE. V was pared by 0 bases and J by 3 bases, with 5 bases of the junction left unmatched. The CDR3 loop is CASSVGYGQGDTEAFF. The CDR3 nucleotides are TGTGCCAGCAGCGTAGGATATGGACAGGGGGACACTGAAGCTTTCTTT. Drawing the rest from reference TRBV9 and TRBJ1-1, the complete variable domain is DSGVTQTPKHLITATGQRVTLRCSPRSGDLSVYWYQQSLDQGLQFLIQYYNGEERAKGNILERFSAQQFPDLHSELNLSSLELGDSALYFCASSVGYGQGDTEAFFGQGTRLTVV.

This clone occurred a few times. The chain uses TRBV11-2 and TRBJ2-7; 9 positions match TRBD2. This CDR3 comprises 15 residues. From germline, CDR1 is SGHAT and CDR2 FQNNGV. The J segment lost 2 bases and the V segment lost 5 bases, leaving 7 bases of the junction unmatched. CDR3 nucleotide sequence: TGTGCCAGCAGCCCTCGACTAGCGGATGCCTACGAGCAGTACTTC. It encodes CASSPRLADAYEQYF.

The V call is TRBV7-2, the J call TRBJ1-2; 9 bases align to TRBD1. The germline CDR1 and CDR2 sequences are SGHTA and FQGNSA. The CDR3 has 16 residues. The V segment lost 3 bases and the J segment 6 bases; nucleotides outside the gene matches: 11. The CDR3 nucleotides read TGTGCCAGCAGCTTGGTGGCTTGGACAGGGGCGGATGGCTACACCTTC. Amino acid sequence: CASSLVAWTGADGYTF.

The rearrangement joins TRBV19 to TRBJ2-2; perhaps TRBD1 as D (6 bases). The germline V gene has CDR1 LNHDA and CDR2 SQIVND (reference sequence). Trimming took 3 bases from V and 6 from J, leaving 14 bases between them. The CDR3 runs 15 residues. This CDR3 reads CASSIAYRVSGELFF. The CDR3 DNA sequence: TGTGCCAGTAGTATCGCTTACAGGGTATCCGGGGAGCTGTTTTTT.

The chain combines TRBV18 with TRBJ1-6, with D possibly being TRBD1 (6 bases). Germline assignment: CDR1 KGHSH and CDR2 LQKENI. Trimming stripped 2 bases from V and 7 bases from J, with 12 bases between. The CDR3 is made up of 15 amino acids. The CDR3, as DNA: TGTGCCAGCTCACCAGGACAGCGAGAGAATTCACCCCTCCACTTT. Protein: CASSPGQRENSPLHF.

J is TRBJ2-7 and V is TRBV7-6; D not certain. Germline V gene sequence: CDR1 SGHVS, CDR2 FNYEAQ. The CDR3 loop spans 13 amino acids. Trimming stripped 4 bases from V and 3 bases from J, with 10 bases between. The CDR3 sequence: CASSSRLNYEQYF. As DNA, the CDR3 is TGTGCCAGCAGCTCTAGGCTCAACTACGAGCAGTACTTC.

The genes are TRBV19 and TRBJ1-6, with a possible D match to TRBD1 (5 bases). Deletions cut 5 bases from V and 9 bases from J, with 14 bases between. CDR3 length: 14 residues. Germline values: CDR1 LNHDA, CDR2 SQIVND (reference sequence). Here the CDR3 DNA reads TGTGCCAGTAGTCTCACAGGCACCAGTTCACCCCTCCACTTT. Its protein product is CASSLTGTSSPLHF.

The rearrangement joins TRBV11-2 to TRBJ1-6, with a tentative D call TRBD1 (5 bases). Germline V gives CDR1 SGHAT, CDR2 FQNNGV. Trimming took 8 bases from V and 2 from J, leaving 13 bases between them. CDR3 length: 15 amino acids. DNA of the CDR3: TGTGCCAGCGGATTTAGGGGTACCTATAATTCACCCCTCCACTTT. Its translation: CASGFRGTYNSPLHF.

The chain joins TRBV6-5 to TRBJ1-2, with D possibly TRBD1 on 5 matching bases. CDR3 size: 14 residues. Germline V CDR1 and CDR2: MNHEY, SVGAGI. The V end was cut by 6 bases, the J end by 6 bases, with 17 bases between. DNA of the CDR3: TGTGCCAGCAGGAAAAACCAGGGAGGGGATGGCTACACCTTC. Translation gives CASRKNQGGDGYTF.

The table lists this clone with a count of one. V is TRBV5-5 and J is TRBJ2-1; 7 bases match TRBD2. Germline V CDR1 and CDR2: SGHKS, YYEKEE (reference sequence). The V and J ends lost 0 bases and 4 bases, in that order; junction bases with no gene match: 7. This CDR3 has 16 residues. CDR3: CASSLGAGRTYNEQFF. CDR3 nucleotide sequence: TGTGCCAGCAGCTTGGGAGCGGGGCGAACGTACAATGAGCAGTTCTTC.

The chain links TRBV30 to TRBJ1-2; D perhaps matches TRBD1 (6 bases). This CDR3 has 13 residues. The V end was cut by 0 bases, the J end by 7 bases, with 12 bases between. Germline V CDR1 and CDR2: GTSNPN, SVGIG (reference sequence). Here the CDR3 reads CAWSVQGEGGYTF. CDR3 coding DNA: TGTGCCTGGAGTGTACAGGGTGAGGGTGGCTACACCTTC. Drawing the rest from reference TRBV30 and TRBJ1-2, the complete variable domain is SQTIHQWPATLVQPVGSPLSLECTVEGTSNPNLYWYRQAAGRGLQLLFYSVGIGQISSEVPQNLSASRPQDRQFILSSKKLLLSDSGFYLCAWSVQGEGGYTFGSGTRLTVV.

The chain recombines TRBV4-3 with TRBJ2-1; 8 bases line up with TRBD1. J gave up 3 bases and V 3 bases, and 7 bases lay outside the gene matches. The CDR3 spans 16 residues. CDR1 is LGHNA, CDR2 YSLEER, per germline. CDR3 loop: CASSQHTGGVYNEQFF. CDR3 DNA sequence: TGCGCCAGCAGCCAGCATACAGGGGGTGTCTACAATGAGCAGTTCTTC.

Worth noting for this clone: A much larger clone sits a single nucleotide away, making a read error possible. In the same sample, other DNA sequences code for this CDR3. The chain uses TRBV5-8 and TRBJ1-5; tentatively, D is TRBD1 (5 bases). Looked up from germline, CDR1 is SGHTS and CDR2 is YDEGEE. This CDR3 is 15 amino acids long. The germline V and J ends were trimmed by 1 base and 0 bases, with 8 bases remaining between them. As DNA, the CDR3 is TGTGCCAGCAGCTTGCAGGGTTATAGCAATCAGCCCCAGCATTTT. Its protein product is CASSLQGYSNQPQHF.

V is TRBV14 and J is TRBJ2-7; 7 nucleotides agree with TRBD1. Per the germline V gene, CDR1 is SGHDN and CDR2 is FVKESK. V dropped 4 bases and J dropped 2; count of bases not matched to a gene: 8. There are 15 residues in the CDR3. As DNA, the CDR3 is TGTGCCAGCAGCCGCCGGGACAGCCCACCCTACGAGCAGTACTTC. It yields the protein CASSRRDSPPYEQYF.

J is TRBJ2-3 and V is TRBV14; 8 bases agree with TRBD2. This CDR3 contains 15 residues. J was trimmed by 4 bases and V by 2 bases; bases with no gene match: 5. Germline-derived CDR1 and CDR2 are SGHDN and FVKESK. The CDR3 DNA reads TGTGCCAGCAGCCAACTAGGGACTAGTCCAGATACGCAGTATTTT. This encodes CASSQLGTSPDTQYF.

The V and J genes are TRBV5-1 and TRBJ1-1, with 7 bases aligning to TRBD1. The germline gives CDR1 SGHRS, CDR2 YFSETQ. The CDR3 is 14 residues long. The J segment lost 2 bases and the V segment lost 3 bases, leaving 4 bases of the junction unmatched. The CDR3 is CASSSDRPNTEAFF. DNA of the CDR3: TGCGCCAGCAGCTCGGACAGGCCTAACACTGAAGCTTTCTTT.

J is TRBJ1-5 and V is TRBV12-5; maybe TRBD1 (5 bases). Germline V lookup: CDR1 LGHNT, CDR2 FRNRAP. V was clipped by 6 bases and J by 9 bases, with 9 bases between them. The length of the CDR3 is 11 residues. The CDR3 DNA reads as TGTGCTAGTGGCGGGGGTGGGCCCCAGCATTTT. It translates to CASGGGGPQHF.

The rearrangement links TRBV6-6 to TRBJ1-2; 7 bases map to TRBD1. Germline V gene lookup returns CDR1 MNHNY and CDR2 SVGAGI (reference sequence). The CDR3 runs to 18 residues. V shed 5 bases, J shed 4 bases, and the junction held 19 bases outside the gene matches. The CDR3 coding sequence is TGTGCCAGCAGTCGCAATAGAGAGAGACAGGGAGGCGGCTATGGCTACACCTTC. Residues: CASSRNRERQGGGYGYTF.

The gene calls are TRBV19 and TRBJ2-1; 7 positions agree with TRBD1. After removal of 6 bases from V and 6 bases from J, the junction contained 8 bases not matched to a gene. The length of the CDR3 is 14 residues. Germline V gives CDR1 LNHDA, CDR2 SQIVND (reference sequence). The CDR3 nucleotides are TGTGCCAGTAGCTTTGACAGGGTTTCCAATGAGCAGTTCTTC. Translation gives CASSFDRVSNEQFF.

A single count supports this clone. The chain recombines TRBV4-2 with TRBJ2-7; a possible D gene is TRBD2 (6 bases). The ends were cut back, 8 bases at V and 2 bases at J, with 25 bases in the middle. CDR1 and CDR2 (germline): LGHNA, YNFKEQ. The CDR3 contains 17 residues. The CDR3 loop reads CASSYDLRDSKPYEQYF. As DNA, the CDR3 is TGTGCCAGCTCATACGACCTTCGGGACTCGAAACCCTACGAGCAGTACTTC.

The chain has TRBV7-6 and TRBJ1-4; 9 positions match TRBD1. The CDR3 length is 16 residues. The germline CDR1 and CDR2 sequences are SGHVS and FNYEAQ. The junction had 9 bases not matched to a gene; V was cut back by 5 bases and J by 5 bases. The CDR3 bases are TGTGCCAGCAGCAACTTCGACAGGGGGGGAAATGAAAAACTGTTTTTT. Protein: CASSNFDRGGNEKLFF.